This T cell receptor beta chain was recovered during a study of CXCR3-negative and CXCR3-positive naive CD8 T cells. About the research overall: Every library held about 1.5 +/- 0.3 million TRB reads, and the total came to around 150 million. General study points: Hydrophobicity was higher for TRB CDR3s found in CXCR3-positive naive cells than in CXCR3-negative naive cells. Most assays were run on fresh PBMCs (CXCR3 expression partially decreased after cryopreservation).

Note on this clonotype: Its antigen is still unknown.

cDNA libraries for TRB were generated by 5' RACE incorporating UMI labels. From its re-call of the 5' RACE reads, TCRdb lists each CDR3 protein once, without DNA. The sample spans about 90,000 distinct CDR3 sequences; the ten largest clones claim about 1%. The length of the CDR3 is 17 residues. CDR1 is SEHNR, CDR2 FQNEAQ, per germline (reference sequence). Investigators sorted each CD8+ T cell subset in triplicate, taking 250,000 to 300,000 cells each time. The origin of this receptor is a human donor in good health. Some clones in this sample may be carry-over from other donors' samples. Sample: naive CXCR3- CD8+ T cells from blood. Subset denoted: CD45RO-CCR7+CD27+CD95- naive CD8+ T cells lacking CXCR3 (TNR3-). The V and J genes are TRBV7-9 and TRBJ2-3; absent DNA, TCRdb's TRBD1 call cannot be checked. The CDR3 sequence is CASKALTIGVPGDTQYF.